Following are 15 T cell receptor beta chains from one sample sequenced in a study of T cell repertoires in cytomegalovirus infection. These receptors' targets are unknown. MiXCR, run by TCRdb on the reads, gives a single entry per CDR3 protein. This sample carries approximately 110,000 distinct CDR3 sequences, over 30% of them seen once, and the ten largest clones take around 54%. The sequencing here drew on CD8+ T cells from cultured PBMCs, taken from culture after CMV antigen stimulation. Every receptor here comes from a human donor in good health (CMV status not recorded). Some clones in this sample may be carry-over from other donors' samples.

Here the CDR3 DNA reads TGTGCCGCCGGGAGAGCTAACTATGGCTACACCTTC. Residues: CAAGRANYGYTF. The chain carries TRBV27 and TRBJ1-2; D is uncertain. V gave up 11 bases and J gave up 0 bases, with 10 bases separating them. The CDR3 is 12 amino acids. CDR1 and CDR2 (germline): MNHEY, SMNVEV (reference sequence).

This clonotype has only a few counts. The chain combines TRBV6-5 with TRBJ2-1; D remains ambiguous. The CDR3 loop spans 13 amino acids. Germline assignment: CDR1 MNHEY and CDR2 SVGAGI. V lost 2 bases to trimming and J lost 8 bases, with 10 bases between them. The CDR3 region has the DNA TGTGCCAGCAGTTACCGCGGCCGCCATGAGCAGTTCTTC. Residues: CASSYRGRHEQFF.

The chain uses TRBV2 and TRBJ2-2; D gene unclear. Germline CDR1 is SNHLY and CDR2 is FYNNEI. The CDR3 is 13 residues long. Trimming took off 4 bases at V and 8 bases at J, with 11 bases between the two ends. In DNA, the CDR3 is TGTGCCAGCAGTGCTTCTCTTAGGGGGGAGCTGTTTTTT. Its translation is CASSASLRGELFF.

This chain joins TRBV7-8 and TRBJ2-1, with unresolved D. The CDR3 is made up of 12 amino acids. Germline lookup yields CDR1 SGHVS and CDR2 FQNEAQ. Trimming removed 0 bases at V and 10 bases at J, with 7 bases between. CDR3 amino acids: CASSLAPREQFF. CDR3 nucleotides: TGTGCCAGCAGCTTAGCCCCTAGGGAGCAGTTCTTC.

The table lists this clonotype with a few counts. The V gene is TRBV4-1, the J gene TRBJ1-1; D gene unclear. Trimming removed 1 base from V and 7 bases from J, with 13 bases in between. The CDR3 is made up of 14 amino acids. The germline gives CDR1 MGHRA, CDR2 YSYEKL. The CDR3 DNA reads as TGCGCCAGCAGCCAAGGATACGCAACCTATGAAGCTTTCTTT. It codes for CASSQGYATYEAFF.

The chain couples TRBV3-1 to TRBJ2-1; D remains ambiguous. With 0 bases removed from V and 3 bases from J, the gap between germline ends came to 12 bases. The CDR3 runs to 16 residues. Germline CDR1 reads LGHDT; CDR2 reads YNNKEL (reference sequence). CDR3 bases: TGTGCCAGCAGCCAAGACGGCTTTTCCTTCTACAATGAGCAGTTCTTC. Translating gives CASSQDGFSFYNEQFF.

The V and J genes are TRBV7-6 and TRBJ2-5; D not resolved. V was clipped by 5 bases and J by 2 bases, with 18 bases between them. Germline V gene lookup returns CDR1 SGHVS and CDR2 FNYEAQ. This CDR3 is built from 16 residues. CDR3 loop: CASSDPSSGPQETQYF. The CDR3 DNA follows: TGTGCCAGCAGCGACCCCTCCTCCGGGCCTCAAGAGACCCAGTACTTC.

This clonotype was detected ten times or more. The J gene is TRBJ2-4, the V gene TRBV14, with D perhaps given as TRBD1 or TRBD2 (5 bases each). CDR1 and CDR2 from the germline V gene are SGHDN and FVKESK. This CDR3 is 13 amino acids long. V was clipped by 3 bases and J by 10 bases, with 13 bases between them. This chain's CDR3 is CASSQQRSGIQYF. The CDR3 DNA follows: TGTGCCAGCAGCCAGCAGCGGTCAGGGATTCAGTACTTC. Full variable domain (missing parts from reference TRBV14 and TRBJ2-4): EAGVTQFPSHSVIEKGQTVTLRCDPISGHDNLYWYRRVMGKEIKFLLHFVKESKQDESGMPNNRFLAERTGGTYSTLKVQPAELEDSGVYFCASSQQRSGIQYFGAGTRLSVL.

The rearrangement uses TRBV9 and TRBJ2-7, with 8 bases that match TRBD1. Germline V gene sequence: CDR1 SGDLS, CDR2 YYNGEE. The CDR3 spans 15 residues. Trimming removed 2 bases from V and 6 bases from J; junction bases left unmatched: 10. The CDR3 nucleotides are TGTGCCAGCAGCGTGACAGGGGAGGTCATTGGCGAGCAGTACTTC. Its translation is CASSVTGEVIGEQYF. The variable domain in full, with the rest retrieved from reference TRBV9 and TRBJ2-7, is DSGVTQTPKHLITATGQRVTLRCSPRSGDLSVYWYQQSLDQGLQFLIQYYNGEERAKGNILERFSAQQFPDLHSELNLSSLELGDSALYFCASSVTGEVIGEQYFGPGTRLTVT.

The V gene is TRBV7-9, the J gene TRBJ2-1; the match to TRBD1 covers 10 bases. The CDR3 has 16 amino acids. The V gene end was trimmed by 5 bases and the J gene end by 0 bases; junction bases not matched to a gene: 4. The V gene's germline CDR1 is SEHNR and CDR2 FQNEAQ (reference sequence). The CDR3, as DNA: TGTGCCAGCAGCAAAGGACAGGGGGACTCCTACAATGAGCAGTTCTTC. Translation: CASSKGQGDSYNEQFF.

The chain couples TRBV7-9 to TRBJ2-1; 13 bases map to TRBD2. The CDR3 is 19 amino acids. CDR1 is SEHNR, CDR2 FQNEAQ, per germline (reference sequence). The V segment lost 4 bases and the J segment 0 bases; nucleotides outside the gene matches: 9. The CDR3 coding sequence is TGTGCCAGCAGCTCTAGCGGACTAGCGGGGGCCAGCTCCTACAATGAGCAGTTCTTC. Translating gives CASSSSGLAGASSYNEQFF.

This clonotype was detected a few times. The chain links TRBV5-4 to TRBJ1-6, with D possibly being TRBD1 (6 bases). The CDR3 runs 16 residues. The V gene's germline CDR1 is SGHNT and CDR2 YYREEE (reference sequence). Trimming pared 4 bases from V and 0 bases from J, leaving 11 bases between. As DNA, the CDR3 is TGTGCCAGCAGCGAGGACAGCAGCTCCTATAATTCACCCCTCCACTTT. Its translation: CASSEDSSSYNSPLHF.

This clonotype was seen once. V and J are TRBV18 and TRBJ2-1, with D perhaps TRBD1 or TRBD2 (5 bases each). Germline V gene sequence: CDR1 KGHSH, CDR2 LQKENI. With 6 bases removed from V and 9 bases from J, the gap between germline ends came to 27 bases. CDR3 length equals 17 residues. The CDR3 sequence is CASSPPTGRSAGGEQFF. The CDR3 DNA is TGTGCCAGCTCGCCTCCAACAGGAAGAAGCGCGGGTGGTGAGCAGTTCTTC.

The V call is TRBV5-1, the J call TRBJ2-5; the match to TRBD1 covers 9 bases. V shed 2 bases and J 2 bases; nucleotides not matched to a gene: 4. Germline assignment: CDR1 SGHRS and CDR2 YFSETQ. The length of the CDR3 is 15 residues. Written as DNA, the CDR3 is TGCGCCAGCAGCTTCAGGGACAGGGCACAAGAGACCCAGTACTTC. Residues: CASSFRDRAQETQYF.

CDR3 in DNA: TGTGCCAGCAGCTTAATGAGCCAATCCTACGAGCAGTACTTC. As protein: CASSLMSQSYEQYF. The rearrangement uses TRBV5-6 and TRBJ2-7, with D hard to call. CDR1 SGHDT and CDR2 YYEEEE come from the germline V gene. V was shortened by 2 bases and J by 1 base, with 10 bases between the two germline ends. This CDR3 has 14 amino acids.